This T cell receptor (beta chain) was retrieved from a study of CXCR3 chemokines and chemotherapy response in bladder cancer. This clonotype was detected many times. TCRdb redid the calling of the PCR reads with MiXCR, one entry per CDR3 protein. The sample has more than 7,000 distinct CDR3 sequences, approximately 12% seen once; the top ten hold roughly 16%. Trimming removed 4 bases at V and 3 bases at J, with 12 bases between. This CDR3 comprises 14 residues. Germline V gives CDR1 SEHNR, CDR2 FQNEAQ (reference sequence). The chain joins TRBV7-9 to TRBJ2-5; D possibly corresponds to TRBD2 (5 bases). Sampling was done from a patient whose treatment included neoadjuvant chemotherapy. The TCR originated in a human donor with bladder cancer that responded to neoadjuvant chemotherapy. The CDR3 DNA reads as TGTGCCAGCAGCTCCCCCGGGATAAAAGAGACCCAGTACTTC. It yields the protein CASSSPGIKETQYF.